A selection of T cell receptor beta chains follows, all from one sample in a study of T-cell reconstitution after alpha-beta-depleted transplantation in children. One entry per CDR3 protein, called by TCRdb with MiXCR from the PCR reads. The table includes roughly 500,000 distinct CDR3 sequences, over 9.5% detected once. The sequencing used PBMCs, collected before TCRalphabeta/CD19-depleted stem cell transplant. The receptors originated from a child aged 2 to 10 with inherited bone marrow failure, due to receive a stem cell transplant. CDR3s include the opening cysteine and the closing phenylalanine or tryptophan. A D gene is named only where the DNA matches it firmly. Expanded clones get a size class; other rows say once, few or many, or leave the size out.

TRBJ2-2 few TRBV7-2 TRBD2 TGTGCCAGCAGCTTTACCGGGACTAGCCTTAACACCGGGGAGCTGTTTTTT CASSFTGTSLNTGELFF
TRBJ2-7 - TRBV20-1 TRBD2 TGCAGTGCTGACCGCGGGAGCTCCTACGAGCAGTACTTC CSADRGSSYEQYF
TRBJ2-7 many TRBV27 TRBD2 TGTGCCAGCAGTAATAGCGGGATGTTCTCCTACGAGCAGTACTTC CASSNSGMFSYEQYF
TRBJ1-1 many TRBV5-1 - TGCGCCAGCTCATCCGATATGAACACTGAAGCTTTCTTT CASSSDMNTEAFF
TRBJ2-5 many TRBV10-3 - TGTGCCATCAGTGATGGAGGGGCACAAGAGACCCAGTACTTC CAISDGGAQETQYF
TRBJ2-2 many TRBV29-1 TRBD2 TGCAGCGTTGGATGGAGGACTAGCGGGAGGACCGGGGAGCTGTTTTTT CSVGWRTSGRTGELFF
TRBJ2-1 many TRBV15 TRBD2 TGTGCCACCAGCAGAGATCCGGGCCGGGCGGCTAGCGGGCGCCTCACAAGGTTCTTC CATSRDPGRAASGRLTRFF
TRBJ1-1 many TRBV20-1 - TGCAGTGCTAGAGATTCTACGGCAGGGACAACTGAAGCTTTCTTT CSARDSTAGTTEAFF
TRBJ2-1 many TRBV7-8 TRBD2 TGTGCCAGCGAACTAGCGGGAGGTCCCAATGAGCAGTTCTTC CASELAGGPNEQFF
TRBJ1-1 many TRBV15 - TGTGCCACCAGCAGTCCTTCCATGGGACATACGAACACTGAAGCTTTCTTT CATSSPSMGHTNTEAFF
TRBJ2-7 few TRBV5-6 - TGTGCCAGCGGACACAGGGTAGACTACGAGCAGTACTTC CASGHRVDYEQYF
TRBJ2-1 many TRBV4-3 - TGCGCCAGCAGCCAGGGGGCGTTGGTCGCTGAGCAGTTCTTC CASSQGALVAEQFF
TRBJ1-1 few TRBV19 - TGTGCCAGTAGTTTTAGGGGACAATTCACTGAAGCTTTCTTT CASSFRGQFTEAFF
TRBJ2-7 many TRBV7-9 TRBD1 TGTGCCAGCCGCCCCGGGACAGGCTCCTACGAGCAGTACTTC CASRPGTGSYEQYF
TRBJ2-7 few TRBV7-8 - TGTGCCAGCAGCGGCGGACCACAGCGAGTAGGGTACGAGCAGTACTTC CASSGGPQRVGYEQYF
TRBJ2-7 many TRBV30 - TGTGCCTGGAAATGGGACAACGCCTACGAGCAGTACTTC CAWKWDNAYEQYF
TRBJ1-2 many TRBV12-3/TRBV12-4 - TGTGCCAGCAGTTTACAGCCTCGAGGATATGGCTACACCTTC CASSLQPRGYGYTF
TRBJ2-1 many TRBV27 TRBD2 TGTGCCAGCAGGCGTCCTAGCGGGAGCCCCTACAATGAGCAGTTCTTC CASRRPSGSPYNEQFF
TRBJ2-3 - TRBV5-4 - TGTGCCAGCAGCTACGTTAGGGGAGGAGATACGCAGTATTTT CASSYVRGGDTQYF
TRBJ2-4 - TRBV6-4 TRBD2 TGTGCCTTCTGTTTAGAGGTACTAGCGGGAGAAGTAGCCAAAAACATTCAGTACTTC CAFCLEVLAGEVAKNIQYF
TRBJ1-2 many TRBV6-1 - TGTGCCAGCAGTCTGATGGACCGTGCTAACTATGGCTACACCTTC CASSLMDRANYGYTF
TRBJ2-3 many TRBV7-8 - TGTGCCAGCAGCTTAGATTGGGCAGATACGCAGTATTTT CASSLDWADTQYF
TRBJ2-7 many TRBV21-1 - TGTGCCAGCAGCAAACCCCGACAGGGCGGGGACCCCTACGAGCAGTACTTC CASSKPRQGGDPYEQYF
TRBJ1-1 many TRBV20-1 - TGCAGTGCTAGTTTCCGTTTTAGGGATTCTTTT CSASFRFRDSF
TRBJ2-1 many TRBV4-3 - TGCGCCAGCAGCCAAGTTACCACACCTTACAATGAGCAGTTCTTC CASSQVTTPYNEQFF
TRBJ2-2 many TRBV19 - TGTGCCAGTAGTAGGGGATTGACAGGCACCGGGGAGCTGTTTTTT CASSRGLTGTGELFF
TRBJ2-5 few TRBV5-1 - TGCGCCAGCAGCCCAGGGGTGTACCAAGAGACCCAGTACTTC CASSPGVYQETQYF
TRBJ1-4 many TRBV5-5 - TGTGCCAGCAGCTTGGTTCAAGGGCATGAAAAACTGTTTTTT CASSLVQGHEKLFF
TRBJ2-7 many TRBV5-6 TRBD2 TGTGCCAGCAGCTTGTGGACTAGCGGACTCACCTACGAGCAGTACTTC CASSLWTSGLTYEQYF
TRBJ2-1 many TRBV6-5 TRBD2 TGTGCCAGCAGTTCCTTCGGCGGGAGGGCCAACAATGAGCAGTTCTTC CASSSFGGRANNEQFF
TRBJ2-5 - TRBV7-9 TRBD1 TGTGCCAGCAGCTCAAACAGGGGTTCTGTGAGAGAGACCCAGTACTTC CASSSNRGSVRETQYF
TRBJ2-3 many TRBV29-1 TRBD1 TGCAGCGTTGATGGGACAGGATTTCACACAGATACGCAGTATTTT CSVDGTGFHTDTQYF
TRBJ1-1 many TRBV12-3/TRBV12-4 - TGTGCCAGCAGTCCCCGTTGGAGGCGTATGAACACTGAAGCTTTCTTT CASSPRWRRMNTEAFF
TRBJ1-2 - TRBV19 - TGTGCCAGTACGATCGGCGGTAACTATGTCTACACCTTC CASTIGGNYVYTF
TRBJ2-7 - TRBV11-1 TRBD1 TGTGCCAGCAGTGTAGGGACAGGGAATTCCAGACTTGCCTACGAGCAGTACTTC CASSVGTGNSRLAYEQYF
TRBJ2-2 few TRBV30 - TGTGCCTGGAGTAACTCAGGAGTTAACACCGGGGAGCTGTTTTTT CAWSNSGVNTGELFF
TRBJ2-7 - TRBV20-1 - TGCAGTACTTACGTGGGTTCCGGCCACGAGCAGTACTTC CSTYVGSGHEQYF
TRBJ2-5 - TRBV5-6 - TGTGCCAGCAGCCAAGGGGCGTTGGTAGAGACCCAGTACTTC CASSQGALVETQYF
TRBJ2-5 - TRBV21-1 - TGTGCCAGCAGCAAAGATCTGACAGGCAACCAAGAGACCCAGTACTTC CASSKDLTGNQETQYF
TRBJ2-3 - TRBV20-1 TRBD2 TGCAGTGCCATTAGCGGGAGGCGGGATTCTAGCACAGATACGCAGTATTTT CSAISGRRDSSTDTQYF
TRBJ2-6 many TRBV4-3 - TGCGCCAGCAGCCAAGGGGTCGGGGCCAACGTCCTGACTTTC CASSQGVGANVLTF
TRBJ2-3 many TRBV6-5 - TGTGCCAGCAGTTACTCGAAGGGGTTTGGGACAGATACGCAGTATTTT CASSYSKGFGTDTQYF
TRBJ2-5 many TRBV25-1 - TGTGCCAGCAGTGAATTGCACGGGGCCGCCCTAGTGGGGGAGACCCAGTACTTC CASSELHGAALVGETQYF
TRBJ2-1 many TRBV9 - TGTGCCAGCAGCGCCCCGGCTGTCCATGAGCAGTTCTTC CASSAPAVHEQFF
TRBJ2-7 few TRBV25-1 - TGTGCCAGCAGTGAATCCACCGAGCAGTACTTC CASSESTEQYF
TRBJ2-1 many TRBV5-1 - TGCGCCAGCAGCTCTCCCCCCAACAATGAGCAGTTCTTC CASSSPPNNEQFF
TRBJ2-7 many TRBV9 TRBD2 TGTGCCAGCAGCCCGCAATGGACTAGCGACTACGAGCAGTACTTC CASSPQWTSDYEQYF
TRBJ1-5 many TRBV20-1 TRBD1 TGCAGTGCTCTTAGACAGGGTCCCCATTCCTATCAGCCCCAGCATTTT CSALRQGPHSYQPQHF
TRBJ2-7 many TRBV10-3 - TGTGCCATCAGTGAGTCGACCAACAGCTATCTCCCTAAGGAGCAGTACTTC CAISESTNSYLPKEQYF
TRBJ1-5 many TRBV28 - TGTGCCAGCAGTTGGGGCAATTATCAGCCCCAGCATTTT CASSWGNYQPQHF
TRBJ2-7 - TRBV6-5 TRBD2 TGTGCCAGCAGATTACTAGCGGGAGACGAGGAGCAGTACTTC CASRLLAGDEEQYF
TRBJ2-7 many TRBV6-5 TRBD2 TGTGCCAGCAGTTACCGTCGGAGCAGCGGGAGGACCGACTACGAGCAGTACTTC CASSYRRSSGRTDYEQYF
TRBJ2-5 many TRBV29-1 - TGCAGCGTTGACGCCGGGGGCAGGGAAGAGACCCAGTACTTC CSVDAGGREETQYF